This T cell receptor (beta chain) was sequenced in a study of T cell responses to AZD1222 COVID-19 vaccine. Study context: Second doses that came at about 4 or about 12 weeks were put together.

The study, taken as a whole, reports: Reportedly, close to half of spike-specific TCRs are directed against unmutated variant regions. Baseline seropositivity characterized only 5 to 7 AZD1222 recipients. The sample set comprised mostly white British donors with more females, and clonal diversity was possibly underestimated.

Here immunoSEQ multiplex PCR was the method, and the copy in TCRdb shows in-frame clones only, minus some. The sample holds some 98,000 clones, 88% seen once. Of note for this clone: Its matching antigen is unknown.

The receptor's source is an adult in good health. The starting material was peripheral blood, obtained on day 0 of AZD1222 vaccination.

The chain's CDR3 is CSVEGSPVTEAFF. The CDR3 region has the DNA TGCAGCGTTGAAGGGTCCCCGGTCACTGAAGCTTTCTTT. This chain uses TRBV29-1 with TRBJ1-1; no clear D. Per germline, CDR1 SQVTM and CDR2 ANQGSEA. The CDR3 is 13 residues long. The germline V and J ends were trimmed by 1 base and 4 bases, with 10 bases remaining between them.